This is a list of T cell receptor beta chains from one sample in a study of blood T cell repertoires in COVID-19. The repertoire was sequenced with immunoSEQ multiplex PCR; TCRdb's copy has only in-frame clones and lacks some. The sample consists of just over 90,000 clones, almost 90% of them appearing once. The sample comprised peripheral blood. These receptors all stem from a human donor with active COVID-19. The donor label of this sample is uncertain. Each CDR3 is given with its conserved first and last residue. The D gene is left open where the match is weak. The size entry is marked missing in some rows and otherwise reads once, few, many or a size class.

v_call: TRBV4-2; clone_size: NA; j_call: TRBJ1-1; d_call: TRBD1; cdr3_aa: CASSQVTGKLTEAFF; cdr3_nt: TGTGCCAGCAGCCAAGTGACAGGGAAGTTGACTGAAGCTTTCTTT
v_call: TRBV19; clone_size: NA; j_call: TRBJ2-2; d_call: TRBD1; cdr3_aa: CASSYDVDRSYTGELFF; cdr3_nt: TGTGCCAGTAGTTACGATGTGGACAGGTCCTACACCGGGGAGCTGTTTTTT
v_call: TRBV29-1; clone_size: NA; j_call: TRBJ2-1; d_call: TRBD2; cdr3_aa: CSVPLLAGGLSYNEQFF; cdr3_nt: TGCAGCGTCCCGTTACTAGCGGGGGGGCTCTCCTACAATGAGCAGTTCTTC
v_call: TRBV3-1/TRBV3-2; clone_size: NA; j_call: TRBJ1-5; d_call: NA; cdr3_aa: CASSQAPSNQPQHF; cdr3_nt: TGTGCCAGCAGCCAGGCACCGTCGAATCAGCCCCAGCATTTT
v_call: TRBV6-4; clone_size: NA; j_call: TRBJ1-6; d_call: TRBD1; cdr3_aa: CASSEDRVGSPLHF; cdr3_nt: TGTGCCAGCAGTGAGGACAGGGTAGGATCACCCCTCCACTTT
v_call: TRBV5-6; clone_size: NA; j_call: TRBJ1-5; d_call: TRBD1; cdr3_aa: CASSYWTGTINQPQHF; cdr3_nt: TGTGCCAGCAGCTACTGGACAGGGACTATTAATCAGCCCCAGCATTTT
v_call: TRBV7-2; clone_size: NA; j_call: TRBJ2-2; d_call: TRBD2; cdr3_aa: CASRGQRGGLNTGELFF; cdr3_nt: TGTGCCAGCAGGGGACAGCGGGGGGGCTTGAACACCGGGGAGCTGTTTTTT
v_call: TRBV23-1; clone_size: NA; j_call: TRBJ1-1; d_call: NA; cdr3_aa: CASSQWATMNTEAFF; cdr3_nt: TGCGCCAGCAGTCAATGGGCGACCATGAACACTGAAGCTTTCTTT
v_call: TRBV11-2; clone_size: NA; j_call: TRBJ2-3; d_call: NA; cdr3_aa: CASSLDRDTQYF; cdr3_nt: TGTGCCAGCAGCTTAGATCGTGATACGCAGTATTTT
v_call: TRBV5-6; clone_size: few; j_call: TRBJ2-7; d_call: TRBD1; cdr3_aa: CASSLGTGNSYEQYF; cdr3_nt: TGTGCCAGCAGCTTGGGGACAGGGAACTCCTACGAGCAGTACTTC
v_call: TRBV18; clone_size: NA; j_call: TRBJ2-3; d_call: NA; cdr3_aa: CASTERSSSSTDTQYF; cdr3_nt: TGTGCCAGCACCGAAAGGTCTAGCTCTAGCACAGATACGCAGTATTTT
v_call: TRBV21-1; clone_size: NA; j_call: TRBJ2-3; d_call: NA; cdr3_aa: CASSKSGISTDTQYF; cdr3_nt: TGTGCCAGCAGCAAATCCGGGATTAGCACAGATACGCAGTATTTT
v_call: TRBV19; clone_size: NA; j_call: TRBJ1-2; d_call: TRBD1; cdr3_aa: CASSGQGSSYGYTF; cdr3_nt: TGTGCCAGTTCTGGACAGGGATCAAGCTATGGCTACACCTTC
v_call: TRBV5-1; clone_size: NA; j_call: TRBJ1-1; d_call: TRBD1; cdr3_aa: CASSPDRGMNTEAFF; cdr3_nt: TGCGCCAGCAGCCCGGACAGGGGAATGAACACTGAAGCTTTCTTT
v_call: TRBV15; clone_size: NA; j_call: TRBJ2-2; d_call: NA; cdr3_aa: CATSRDRYTGELFF; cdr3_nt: TGTGCCACCAGCAGAGATCGTTACACCGGGGAGCTGTTTTTT
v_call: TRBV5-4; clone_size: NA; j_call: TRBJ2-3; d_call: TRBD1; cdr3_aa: CASSYGQDTDTQYF; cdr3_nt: TGTGCCAGCAGCTACGGACAGGACACAGATACGCAGTATTTT